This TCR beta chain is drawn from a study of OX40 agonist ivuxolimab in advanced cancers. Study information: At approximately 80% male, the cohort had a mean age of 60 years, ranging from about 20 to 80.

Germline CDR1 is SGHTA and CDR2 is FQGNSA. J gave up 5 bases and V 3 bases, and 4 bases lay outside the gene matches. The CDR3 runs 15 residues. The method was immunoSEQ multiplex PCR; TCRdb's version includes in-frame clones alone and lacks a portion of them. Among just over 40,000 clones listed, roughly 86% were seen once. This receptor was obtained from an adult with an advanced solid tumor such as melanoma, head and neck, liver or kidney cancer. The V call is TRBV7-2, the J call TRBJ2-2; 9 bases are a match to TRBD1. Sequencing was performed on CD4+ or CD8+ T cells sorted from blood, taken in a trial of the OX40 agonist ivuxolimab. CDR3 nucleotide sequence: TGTGCCAGCAGCTTGACAGGGGGGGTTACCGGGGAGCTGTTTTTT. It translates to CASSLTGGVTGELFF.